This passage covers 10 T cell receptor beta chains from one sample sequenced in a study of identifying expanded T cells in peripheral blood. The assay was immunoSEQ multiplex PCR, and TCRdb's table has in-frame clones only and misses some. The sample lists about 58,000 clones; under 85% were seen once. The sample consisted of blood. These receptors all stem from a person aged 18 to 70 in good health.

The V gene is TRBV2, the J gene TRBJ1-2, with D hard to call. Germline V CDR1 and CDR2: SNHLY, FYNNEI. This CDR3 has 12 amino acids. V lost 1 base to trimming and J lost 4 bases, with 4 bases between them. CDR3: CASSEGGYGYTF. CDR3 DNA: TGTGCCAGCAGTGAAGGGGGCTATGGCTACACCTTC.

The chain employs TRBV19 and TRBJ2-2; TRBD1 matches at 7 bases. Unmatched junction bases numbered 6, after V lost 5 bases and J lost 3 bases. The CDR3 spans 15 residues. CDR1 LNHDA and CDR2 SQIVND come from the germline V gene (reference sequence). CDR3: CASSQRGTDTGELFF. The CDR3 DNA sequence: TGTGCCAGTAGTCAGAGGGGGACAGACACCGGGGAGCTGTTTTTT.

In DNA, the CDR3 is TGTGCCTGGAGCGCCCGGCTGCCGAGCTCCTACAATGAGCAGTTCTTC. Its protein is CAWSARLPSSYNEQFF. V and J are TRBV30 and TRBJ2-1, with D uncertain. Germline CDR1 is GTSNPN and CDR2 is SVGIG (reference sequence). Trimming took 3 bases from V and 0 from J, leaving 15 bases between them. There are 16 residues in the CDR3.

The J gene is TRBJ2-1, the V gene TRBV19, with TRBD1 matching 12 bases. The trim removed 4 bases at V and 8 bases at J, leaving 3 bases unmatched. Looked up from germline, CDR1 is LNHDA and CDR2 is SQIVND (reference sequence). CDR3 size: 14 residues. The CDR3 nucleotides read TGTGCCAGTAGTACGGGACAGGGGGCGCATGAGCAGTTCTTC. This encodes CASSTGQGAHEQFF.

J is TRBJ1-1 and V is TRBV5-4; unclear D gene. The CDR3 length is 16 residues. Germline CDR1 and CDR2: SGHNT and YYREEE (reference sequence). The V end lost 0 bases, the J end lost 1 base, and 13 bases lay between the germline ends. The CDR3 protein is CASSLAFEDSNTEAFF. The CDR3, as DNA: TGTGCCAGCAGCTTGGCGTTCGAGGACTCGAACACTGAAGCTTTCTTT. Variable domain in full (rest from reference TRBV5-4 and TRBJ1-1): ETGVTQSPTHLIKTRGQQVTLRCSSQSGHNTVSWYQQALGQGPQFIFQYYREEENGRGNFPPRFSGLQFPNYSSELNVNALELDDSALYLCASSLAFEDSNTEAFFGQGTRLTVV.

The chain couples TRBV5-1 to TRBJ1-4; tentative D call: TRBD1 (6 bases). CDR1 and CDR2 from the germline V gene are SGHRS and YFSETQ. This CDR3 is 15 amino acids long. With 4 bases removed from V and 6 bases from J, the gap between germline ends came to 16 bases. CDR3 DNA sequence: TGCGCCAGCAGCCCGGGACAACCGGGGGATGAAAAACTGTTTTTT. It codes for CASSPGQPGDEKLFF.

This chain joins TRBV12-5 and TRBJ2-4; 9 nucleotides line up with TRBD1. The CDR3 runs 19 residues. The trim removed 5 bases at V and 6 bases at J, leaving 20 bases unmatched. Germline V gene sequence: CDR1 LGHNT, CDR2 FRNRAP. The CDR3 sequence is CASGQGQGFSHSQGNIQYF. In nucleotides, the CDR3 is TGTGCTAGTGGTCAGGGACAGGGTTTCTCCCATAGCCAAGGAAACATTCAGTACTTC.

This clone is labeled as large (0.1 to 1%). The chain has TRBV13 and TRBJ2-1; 10 nucleotides align to TRBD2. Germline V CDR1 and CDR2: PRHDT, FYEKMQ (reference sequence). The CDR3 extends over 14 amino acids. With 5 bases clipped from V and 6 bases from J, the junction kept 4 bases outside the gene matches. The CDR3 reads CASSRASGSNEQFF. The CDR3 nucleotides read TGTGCCAGCAGCCGGGCTAGCGGGAGCAATGAGCAGTTCTTC.

V and J are TRBV5-5 and TRBJ2-7; D may be TRBD1 (5 bases). In germline, CDR1 is SGHKS, CDR2 YYEKEE (reference sequence). Trimming stripped 2 bases from V and 2 bases from J, with 14 bases between. The CDR3 runs 15 residues. CDR3 in amino acids: CASSFEQGPTYEQYF. In DNA, the CDR3 is TGTGCCAGCAGCTTCGAGCAGGGCCCCACCTACGAGCAGTACTTC.

CDR3 nucleotides: TGTGCCAGCAGCTCCGGACAGGGGGCATCCTCCTATAATTCACCCCTCCACTTT. Protein: CASSSGQGASSYNSPLHF. V and J are TRBV5-8 and TRBJ1-6; 11 bases are a match to TRBD1. Germline CDR1 and CDR2: SGHTS and YDEGEE. V shed 3 bases and J 0 bases; nucleotides not matched to a gene: 5. The CDR3 is 18 amino acids.